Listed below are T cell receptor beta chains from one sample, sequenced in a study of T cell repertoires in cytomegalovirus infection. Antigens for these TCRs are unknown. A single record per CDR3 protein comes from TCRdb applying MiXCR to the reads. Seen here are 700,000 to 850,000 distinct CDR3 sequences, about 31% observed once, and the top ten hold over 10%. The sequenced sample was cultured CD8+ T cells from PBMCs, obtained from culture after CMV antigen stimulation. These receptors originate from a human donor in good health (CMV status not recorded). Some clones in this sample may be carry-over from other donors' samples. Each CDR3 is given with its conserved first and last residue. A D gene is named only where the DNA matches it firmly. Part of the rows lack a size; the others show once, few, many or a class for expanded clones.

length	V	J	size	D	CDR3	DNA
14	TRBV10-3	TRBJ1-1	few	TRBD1	CAISLRDRNTEAFF	TGTGCCATCAGTCTCCGGGACAGGAACACTGAAGCTTTCTTT
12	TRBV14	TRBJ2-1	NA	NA	CASSQEFGEQFF	TGTGCCAGCAGCCAAGAATTCGGTGAGCAGTTCTTC
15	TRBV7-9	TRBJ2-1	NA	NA	CASSLRGFGDDEQFF	TGTGCCAGCAGCCTCAGGGGTTTCGGGGACGATGAGCAGTTCTTC
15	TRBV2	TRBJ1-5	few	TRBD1	CASTEDRGSNQPQHF	TGTGCCAGCACCGAGGACAGGGGGAGCAATCAGCCCCAGCATTTT
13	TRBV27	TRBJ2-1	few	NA	CASSSRSGNEQFF	TGTGCCAGCAGTTCTCGAAGTGGAAATGAGCAGTTCTTC
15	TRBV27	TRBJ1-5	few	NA	CASRPQPYVNQPQHF	TGTGCCAGCAGGCCTCAACCCTATGTCAATCAGCCCCAGCATTTT
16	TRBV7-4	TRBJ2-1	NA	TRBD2	CASSKTSGGLGNEQFF	TGTGCCAGCAGCAAAACTAGCGGGGGCCTTGGGAATGAGCAGTTCTTC
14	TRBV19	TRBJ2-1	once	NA	CVSSIVARGNEQFF	TGTGTCAGTAGTATAGTTGCCAGGGGAAATGAGCAGTTCTTC
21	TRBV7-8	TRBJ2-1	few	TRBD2	CASSLGLLGPATSGGANEQFF	TGTGCCAGCAGCTTAGGTCTATTAGGGCCCGCGACTAGCGGGGGGGCCAATGAGCAGTTCTTC
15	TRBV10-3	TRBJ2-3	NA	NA	CAISHEATSTDTQYF	TGTGCCATCAGTCACGAGGCGACTAGCACAGATACGCAGTATTTT
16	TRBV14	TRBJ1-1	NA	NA	CASSFLRGPINTEAFF	TGTGCCAGCAGCTTTCTCCGGGGGCCCATAAACACTGAAGCTTTCTTT
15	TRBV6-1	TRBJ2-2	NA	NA	CASSEWVTNTEELFF	TGTGCCAGCAGTGAATGGGTTACGAACACCGAGGAGCTGTTTTTT
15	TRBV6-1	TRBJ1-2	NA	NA	CASRPQGRAQGGYIF	TGTGCCAGCAGACCCCAAGGACGGGCCCAGGGAGGCTACATCTTC
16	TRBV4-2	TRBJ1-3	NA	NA	CASSQDGSYSGNTIYF	TGTGCCAGCAGCCAAGACGGCAGCTACTCTGGAAACACCATATATTTT
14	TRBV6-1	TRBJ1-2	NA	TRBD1	CASSEERGPYGYTF	TGTGCCAGCAGTGAAGAAAGGGGGCCCTATGGCTACACCTTC